A selection of T cell receptor beta chains follows, all from one sample in a study of blood T cells in healthy people across ages. TCRdb processed the 5' RACE reads anew with MiXCR; each CDR3 protein has one entry. This table holds about 1.8 million distinct CDR3 sequences, around half found once. Sequencing input: blood. The receptors derive from a woman aged 40 to 50 in good health. Each CDR3 is given with its conserved first and last residue. A D gene is named only where the DNA matches it firmly. Rows give clone size only sometimes, using once, few, many, or a class for an expanded clone.

>TRBJ2-3|few|NA|TRBV20-1
CSARGTIADTQYF
TGCAGTGCTAGGGGGACCATAGCGGATACGCAGTATTTT
>TRBJ2-7|NA|NA|TRBV5-1
CASSSITGPSGEQYF
TGCGCCAGCAGTTCGATTACAGGGCCCTCCGGCGAGCAGTACTTC
>TRBJ2-1|NA|NA|TRBV29-1
CSSSRAVNEQFF
TGCAGCAGTAGTCGGGCCGTCAATGAGCAGTTCTTC
>TRBJ2-3|NA|NA|TRBV4-3
CASSQGATTGTQYF
TGCGCCAGCAGCCAAGGAGCCACTACCGGTACGCAGTATTTT
>TRBJ2-1|few|NA|TRBV27
CASSPTQGFPYNEQFF
TGTGCCAGCAGCCCAACCCAGGGGTTCCCCTACAATGAGCAGTTCTTC
>TRBJ2-3|few|NA|TRBV29-1
CSVVPQGFSVLHTDTQYF
TGCAGCGTTGTCCCACAGGGTTTTTCAGTCCTTCACACAGATACGCAGTATTTT
>TRBJ2-3|few|NA|TRBV15
CATSRVSRAEDTQYF
TGTGCCACCAGCAGAGTTAGCAGGGCGGAAGATACGCAGTATTTT
>TRBJ2-5|NA|NA|TRBV7-2
CASSPQSRVQETQYF
TGTGCCAGCAGCCCACAATCCAGGGTCCAAGAGACCCAGTACTTC
>TRBJ2-5|NA|TRBD2|TRBV7-2
CASSLARGGPETQYF
TGTGCCAGCAGCTTAGCACGGGGGGGCCCGGAGACCCAGTACTTC
>TRBJ2-6|NA|NA|TRBV3-1
CASSQEGLWGAAGANVLTF
TGTGCCAGCAGCCAAGAGGGCCTATGGGGGGCAGCTGGGGCCAACGTCCTGACTTTC
>TRBJ2-7|once|TRBD1|TRBV28
CASSPGQGVHEQYF
TGTGCCAGCAGTCCAGGACAGGGTGTCCACGAGCAGTACTTC
>TRBJ1-4|NA|TRBD1|TRBV6-5
CASRSRDSWEKLFF
TGTGCCAGCAGGAGCCGGGACAGCTGGGAAAAACTGTTTTTT
>TRBJ2-1|NA|TRBD2|TRBV29-1
CSVEFLAGGPFINEQFF
TGCAGCGTTGAATTTCTAGCGGGGGGGCCGTTTATCAATGAGCAGTTCTTC
>TRBJ2-3|NA|NA|TRBV9
CASDGYTDTQYF
TGTGCCAGCGACGGGTACACAGATACGCAGTATTTT
>TRBJ1-5|once|NA|TRBV7-2
CASSLKWGNQPQHF
TGTGCCAGCAGCTTAAAGTGGGGCAATCAGCCCCAGCATTTT
>TRBJ2-3|NA|TRBD2|TRBV7-2
CASSLARLAGTDTQYF
TGTGCCAGCAGCTTAGCGCGACTAGCGGGGACAGATACGCAGTATTTT
>TRBJ1-2|NA|TRBD1|TRBV28
CASRPGTGNGYTF
TGTGCCAGCAGACCAGGGACAGGGAATGGCTACACCTTC
>TRBJ2-5|NA|NA|TRBV7-9
CASSFEGAQETQYF
TGTGCCAGCAGCTTCGAGGGCGCGCAAGAGACCCAGTACTTC
>TRBJ2-3|few|TRBD1|TRBV19
CASSTKTTGGGTDTQYF
TGTGCCAGTAGTACTAAGACCACAGGGGGCGGCACAGATACGCAGTATTTT
>TRBJ1-1|few|NA|TRBV27
CASSSGFTEAFF
TGTGCCAGCAGTTCCGGGTTCACTGAAGCTTTCTTT
>TRBJ1-2|NA|NA|TRBV25-1
CASSESSGGRYGYTF
TGTGCCAGCAGTGAATCGTCTGGCGGGAGATACGGCTACACCTTC
>TRBJ2-3|NA|NA|TRBV20-1
CSARNRGGGDTQYF
TGCAGTGCTAGAAACAGGGGAGGTGGAGATACGCAGTATTTT